This T cell receptor beta chain appears in the sequencing data of a study of neurological immune-mediated disorders. This CDR3 contains 15 residues. CDR1 and CDR2 (germline): ENHRY, SYGVKD. The J segment lost 4 bases and the V segment lost 5 bases, leaving 7 bases of the junction unmatched. With 10-nucleotide random UMIs, 5'RACE was used to make the cDNA. Every sequencing run produced over 190 million TCR-beta sequences, and the sequences from any one run covered 15-18 subjects. TCRdb analysed the 5' RACE reads with MiXCR anew, one entry per CDR3 protein. The sample includes about 40,000 distinct CDR3 sequences, approximately 14% of them seen just once.

The rearrangement uses TRBV10-3 and TRBJ2-4, with TRBD1 matching over 8 bases. Source material: PBMCs. This sequence was found in a woman aged 45-65 years with HTLV-1-associated myelopathy (HAM/TSP). CDR3 nucleotides: TGTGCCATCAGTCAAGAGACAGGGGCGAAAAACATTCAGTACTTC. Its protein product is CAISQETGAKNIQYF.